The 22 T cell receptor beta chains below come from one sample, sequenced in a study of T cell changes during pregnancy in multiple sclerosis. Here immunoSEQ multiplex PCR was the method, and the copy in TCRdb shows in-frame clones only, minus some. Among some 55,000 clones, 75% to 95% were seen once, and the ten largest hold approximately 1%. Here the sequenced sample was peripheral blood, taken after pregnancy. These receptor sequences come from a female donor in good health, enrolled as a control in a pregnancy study.

The gene calls are TRBV6-5 and TRBJ1-2; 8 bases map to TRBD1. V was pared by 2 bases and J by 2 bases, with 4 bases of the junction left unmatched. CDR1 and CDR2 (germline): MNHEY, SVGAGI. CDR3 length: 15 residues. The CDR3 DNA sequence: TGTGCCAGCAGTTACGGGGACAGGAAGAACTATGGCTACACCTTC. This translates into CASSYGDRKNYGYTF.

This chain uses TRBV4-3 with TRBJ2-7; TRBD2 matches 10 bases. The CDR3 spans 22 residues. V dropped 0 bases and J dropped 4; count of bases not matched to a gene: 24. Germline V gives CDR1 LGHNA, CDR2 YSLEER. CDR3: CASSQDGGPGLAIPSGRYEQYF. As DNA, the CDR3 is TGCGCCAGCAGCCAAGATGGGGGACCGGGACTAGCGATTCCTTCAGGTCGGTACGAGCAGTACTTC.

The chain has TRBV5-4 and TRBJ1-3; D gene uncertain. Germline loops: CDR1 SGHNT, CDR2 YYREEE (reference sequence). V was clipped by 0 bases and J by 2 bases, with 9 bases between them. There are 15 residues in the CDR3. The CDR3 loop reads CASSLGLSPGNTIYF. The CDR3 nucleotides are TGTGCCAGCAGCTTGGGACTGTCACCTGGAAACACCATATATTTT.

The chain employs TRBV6-1 and TRBJ1-1; a weak D match, TRBD1 (5 bases). From germline, CDR1 is MNHNS and CDR2 SASEGT. This CDR3 is 13 amino acids long. The germline V and J ends were trimmed by 0 bases and 5 bases, with 7 bases remaining between them. As DNA, the CDR3 is TGTGCCAGCAGTGAAGCAAGGGGAACTGAAGCTTTCTTT. This gives the protein CASSEARGTEAFF.

This chain joins TRBV19 and TRBJ2-7; 11 bases map to TRBD1. CDR3 length equals 15 residues. V trimming: 2 bases; J trimming: 4 bases; junction bases outside the gene matches: 4. Germline V gene sequence: CDR1 LNHDA, CDR2 SQIVND (reference sequence). CDR3 bases: TGTGCCAGTAGTATAAGTGGACAGGGGGCGTACGAGCAGTACTTC. Translated: CASSISGQGAYEQYF.

The chain couples TRBV18 to TRBJ2-1, with D possibly TRBD2 on 6 matching bases. Germline V lookup: CDR1 KGHSH, CDR2 LQKENI. V was pared by 6 bases and J by 9 bases, with 21 bases between. The CDR3 runs 15 residues. CDR3 coding DNA: TGTGCCAGCTCCACCCGGGACTCGAACCTCCGTGAGCAGTTCTTC. This sequence encodes CASSTRDSNLREQFF.

CDR3 DNA sequence: TGTGCCATCGGGGGACAGGGGACGTTAGATACGCAGTATTTT. Protein product: CAIGGQGTLDTQYF. The rearrangement joins TRBV10-3 to TRBJ2-3; 10 bases match TRBD1. Losses at the gene ends were 8 bases for V and 5 bases for J; bases not matched to a gene: 7. Germline V CDR1 and CDR2: ENHRY, SYGVKD. The CDR3 spans 14 residues.

The chain joins TRBV5-1 to TRBJ1-3; 7 nucleotides line up with TRBD1. The V and J ends lost 3 bases and 4 bases, in that order; junction bases with no gene match: 10. This CDR3 spans 16 amino acids. The germline V gene has CDR1 SGHRS and CDR2 YFSETQ. CDR3 in DNA: TGCGCCAGCAGCTCGACGACAGGGCCGGGAGGAAACACCATATATTTT. It yields the protein CASSSTTGPGGNTIYF.

The rearrangement joins TRBV9 to TRBJ2-1; 9 nucleotides agree with TRBD1. The CDR3 is 15 residues long. Trimming took 0 bases from V and 9 from J; bases not matched to a gene: 7. Per the germline V gene, CDR1 is SGDLS and CDR2 is YYNGEE. Here the CDR3 reads CASSVDGTGPSEQFF. The CDR3, as DNA: TGTGCCAGCAGCGTAGACGGGACAGGGCCAAGTGAGCAGTTCTTC.

The rearrangement uses TRBV28 and TRBJ1-4; D ambiguous. Trimming left V 6 bases short and J 8 bases short, with 13 bases between. The CDR3 totals 13 residues. Germline lookup yields CDR1 MDHEN and CDR2 SYDVKM. The CDR3 nucleotides read TGTGCCAGCAGCATCGCGCAGGAAGAAAAACTGTTTTTT. This gives the protein CASSIAQEEKLFF.

V gene TRBV2 combines with J gene TRBJ1-4; D remains unclear. The CDR3 loop spans 13 amino acids. V lost 4 bases and J lost 6, with 9 bases in between. Germline-derived CDR1 and CDR2 are SNHLY and FYNNEI. For the CDR3, the DNA is TGTGCCAGCAGTGCTCCCGGGGATGAAAAACTGTTTTTT. It encodes CASSAPGDEKLFF.

This rearrangement joins TRBV5-4 to TRBJ2-1, with 11 bases that match TRBD2. The CDR3 runs to 15 residues. With V trimmed by 2 bases and J by 6 bases, 4 bases remained unmatched. CDR1 SGHNT and CDR2 YYREEE come from the germline V gene (reference sequence). In nucleotides, the CDR3 is TGTGCCAGCAGCTTTACTAGCGGGGGCCTCAATGAGCAGTTCTTC. Its translation: CASSFTSGGLNEQFF.

The chain uses TRBV6-6 and TRBJ1-2; 8 bases map to TRBD1. Germline-derived CDR1 and CDR2 are MNHNY and SVGAGI (reference sequence). The J segment lost 3 bases and the V segment lost 4 bases, leaving 1 base of the junction unmatched. The CDR3 has 13 residues. The CDR3 DNA reads as TGTGCCAGCAGTTTGACAGGGGACTATGGCTACACCTTC. Its translation: CASSLTGDYGYTF.

The chain joins TRBV9 to TRBJ2-1; 12 bases line up with TRBD2. The CDR3 has 15 residues. V gave up 4 bases and J gave up 9 bases; unmatched junction bases: 8. The germline V gene encodes CDR1 SGDLS and CDR2 YYNGEE. The CDR3, as DNA: TGTGCCAGCAGCTCCCGGACTAGCGGGATAGCTGAGCAGTTCTTC. Translated: CASSSRTSGIAEQFF.

The count of this clone is one. The J gene is TRBJ1-3, the V gene TRBV9; weak D call: TRBD1 (5 bases). V dropped 0 bases and J dropped 4 bases, with 11 bases sitting between them. This CDR3 spans 15 amino acids. The germline V gene has CDR1 SGDLS and CDR2 YYNGEE. The CDR3 protein is CASSVEPGQGNTIYF. The CDR3 region has the DNA TGTGCCAGCAGCGTAGAGCCAGGGCAAGGAAACACCATATATTTT.

This clone was counted many times. This rearrangement joins TRBV2 to TRBJ1-2; D gene ambiguous. The CDR3 totals 13 residues. Germline lookup yields CDR1 SNHLY and CDR2 FYNNEI. Trimming shortened V by 4 bases and J by 8 bases, and 14 bases separated the two germline ends. For the CDR3, the DNA is TGTGCCAGCAGTGTAAGGGCGGGTCAGGGCTACACCTTC. Its translation: CASSVRAGQGYTF. Full variable domain (missing parts from reference TRBV2 and TRBJ1-2): EPEVTQTPSHQVTQMGQEVILRCVPISNHLYFYWYRQILGQKVEFLVSFYNNEISEKSEIFDDQFSVERPDGSNFTLKIRSTKLEDSAMYFCASSVRAGQGYTFGSGTRLTVV.

The chain's CDR3 is CASSPGGGLGNTIYF. CDR3 bases: TGTGCCAGCTCACCAGGAGGGGGCCTTGGAAACACCATATATTTT. The gene calls are TRBV18 and TRBJ1-3, with 7 nucleotides matching TRBD1. Trimming at V came to 2 bases and at J to 3 bases, leaving 4 bases not matched to a gene. The germline V gene encodes CDR1 KGHSH and CDR2 LQKENI. CDR3 size: 15 residues.

The chain uses TRBV19 and TRBJ2-3, with D maybe TRBD2 (6 bases). Trimming removed 6 bases from V and 0 bases from J, with 31 bases in between. The CDR3 contains 21 residues. Per germline, CDR1 LNHDA and CDR2 SQIVND (reference sequence). The CDR3 loop reads CASSSLYGGTPTTISTDTQYF. In DNA, the CDR3 is TGTGCCAGTAGCAGTCTTTATGGCGGGACTCCGACGACAATTAGCACAGATACGCAGTATTTT.

The rearrangement links TRBV19 to TRBJ1-2; possibly TRBD1 for D (6 bases). Germline CDR1 and CDR2: LNHDA and SQIVND (reference sequence). The CDR3 sequence is 15 residues long. Trimming left V 9 bases short and J 4 bases short, with 21 bases between. DNA for the CDR3: TGTGCCAGCACTCCGTACAGGGAAACTACCTATGGCTACACCTTC. It translates to CASTPYRETTYGYTF.

This clone was picked up one time. The chain joins TRBV6-6 to TRBJ2-1, with 15 positions matching TRBD2. V trimming: 0 bases; J trimming: 9 bases; junction bases outside the gene matches: 3. The CDR3 covers 16 residues. Germline-derived CDR1 and CDR2 are MNHNY and SVGAGI (reference sequence). The CDR3 DNA is TGTGCCAGCAGTTACTCAGGACTAGCGGGGGGGTTTGAGCAGTTCTTC. This sequence encodes CASSYSGLAGGFEQFF.

The V call is TRBV4-2, the J call TRBJ2-2, with D hard to call. The V and J ends lost 4 bases and 6 bases respectively, with 15 bases between them. CDR1 and CDR2 from the germline V gene are LGHNA and YNFKEQ. The CDR3 extends over 15 amino acids. The CDR3 sequence is CASSPSQLGAGELFF. In nucleotides, the CDR3 is TGTGCCAGCAGCCCCAGCCAGTTGGGCGCCGGGGAGCTGTTTTTT.

This sequence joins TRBV10-3 and TRBJ2-7; 14 bases are a match to TRBD2. Losses at the gene ends were 3 bases for V and 6 bases for J; bases not matched to a gene: 7. This CDR3 is built from 16 residues. Germline values: CDR1 ENHRY, CDR2 SYGVKD. The CDR3 bases are TGTGCCATCAGTGACCCGGGACTAGCGGGAGTTTCCGAGCAGTACTTC. Translated, it gives CAISDPGLAGVSEQYF.